Detailed here is one TCR beta chain. The CDR3 sequence is 16 residues long. Germline V CDR1 and CDR2: SGHTA, FQGNSA. V shed 1 base, J shed 4 bases, and the junction held 7 bases outside the gene matches. TCRdb's copy holds only in-frame clones and misses some; the assay was immunoSEQ multiplex PCR. In the table there are about half a million clones, approximately 81% of which are singletons. The data belong to a study of shared clonotypes between healthy human individuals. About the research overall: In total, the donors were a couple of women and a few men aged 18 to 49.

The receptor was derived from a woman aged 40 to 50 in good health. Some clones in this sample may be carry-over from other donors' samples. The chain has TRBV7-2 and TRBJ1-2; 9 bases agree with TRBD1. The specimen was PBMCs. CDR3 bases: TGTGCCAGCAGCTTAGGGGGAGGACAGGGGATCTATGGCTACACCTTC. It yields the protein CASSLGGGQGIYGYTF.